This T cell receptor (beta chain) was profiled in a study of CXCR3-negative and CXCR3-positive naive CD8 T cells. Study findings and constraints: Similarly elevated diversity marked both naive subsets, with memory CD8+ cells showing far lower diversity. TRBV-TRBJ usage matched between naive CXCR3-negative and CXCR3-positive cells but not between memory cells.

The sorting of each CD8+ T cell subset was done in triplicate, at under 350,000 cells each. CD45RO-CCR7+CD27+CD95- expression identified naive CD8+ T cells. Each TRB cDNA library was prepared by 5' RACE (with UMI labels). No DNA is given; TCRdb re-called the 5' RACE reads and lists each CDR3 protein once. In total, the table holds around 81,000 distinct CDR3 sequences. For this clonotype: Its antigen is unknown.

This CDR3 comprises 16 residues. The germline CDR1 and CDR2 sequences are MNHEY and SMNVEV (reference sequence). Sequenced material: naive CXCR3- CD8+ T cells from blood. The subset denotes: CD45RO-CCR7+CD27+CD95- naive CD8+ T cells lacking CXCR3 (TNR3-). The V and J genes are TRBV27 and TRBJ2-7; TCRdb's D gene call, TRBD1, goes unchecked for lack of DNA. The receptor was isolated from a human donor in good health. Some clones in this sample may be carry-over from other donors' samples. This CDR3 is CASSPVPTGANYEQYF.